This TCR beta chain was recorded in a study of blood T cell repertoires in COVID-19. Trimming pared 3 bases from V and 4 bases from J, leaving 10 bases between. CDR3 length equals 14 residues. In germline, CDR1 is MNHEY, CDR2 SMNVEV (reference sequence). Sequencing was performed with immunoSEQ multiplex PCR; in TCRdb, only in-frame clones are kept and a portion is missing. There are more than 350,000 clones in the sample; roughly nine tenths occur only once, and around 1% lies in the top ten. The rearrangement joins TRBV27 to TRBJ1-3; D unclear. Sequencing was done on a sample of PBMCs or T cells enriched from blood (not recorded which). The source is a man aged 18 to 29 who had recovered from COVID-19. The CDR3 sequence is CASSLGSIGNTIYF. Here the CDR3 DNA reads TGTGCCAGCAGTTTGGGCAGCATCGGAAACACCATATATTTT.